This TCR beta chain was documented in a study of T cell clonotyping in hematopoietic cell transplantation. Study conclusions and caveats: After transplant, recipient diversity fell while pathologically expanded clonotypes grew through day 180.

To note about this clone: Antigen specificity is unknown.

Sequencing used immunoSEQ multiplex PCR; TCRdb keeps in-frame clones, though not all of them. The data contain roughly 29,000 clones, 60% to 85% of them seen just once; the ten biggest clones take up 6.8%. The time point here: recipient sample about 28 days before transplant, after cytoreduction. This CDR3 has 18 residues. V dropped 4 bases and J dropped 1; count of bases not matched to a gene: 13. Germline CDR1 LGHNA, CDR2 YSLEER. This TCR was sampled from a woman younger than 45 with chronic myeloid leukemia. Some clones in this sample may be carry-over from other donors' samples. Material: peripheral blood mononuclear cells, obtained before stem cell transplant. V is TRBV4-3 and J is TRBJ1-1, with 9 bases lining up with TRBD1. CDR3 sequence: CASSPSHRDREKNTEAFF. The CDR3 DNA follows: TGCGCCAGCAGCCCTAGCCACCGGGACAGGGAGAAGAACACTGAAGCTTTCTTT.